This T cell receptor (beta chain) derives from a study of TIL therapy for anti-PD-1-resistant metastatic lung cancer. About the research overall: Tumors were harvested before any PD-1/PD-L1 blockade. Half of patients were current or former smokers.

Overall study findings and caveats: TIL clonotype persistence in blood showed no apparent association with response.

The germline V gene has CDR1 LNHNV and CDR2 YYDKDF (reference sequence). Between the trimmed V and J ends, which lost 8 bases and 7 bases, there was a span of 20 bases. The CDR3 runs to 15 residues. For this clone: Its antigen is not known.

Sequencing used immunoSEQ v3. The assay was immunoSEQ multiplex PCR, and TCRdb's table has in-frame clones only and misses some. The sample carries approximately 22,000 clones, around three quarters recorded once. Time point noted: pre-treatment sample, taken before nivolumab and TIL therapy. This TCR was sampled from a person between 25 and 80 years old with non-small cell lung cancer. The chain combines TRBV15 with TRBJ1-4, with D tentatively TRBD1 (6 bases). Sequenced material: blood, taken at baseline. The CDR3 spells CATSGMGQGREKLFF. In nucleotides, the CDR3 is TGTGCCACCTCTGGAATGGGGCAGGGGCGTGAAAAACTGTTTTTT. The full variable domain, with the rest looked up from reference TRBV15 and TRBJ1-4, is DAMVIQNPRYQVTQFGKPVTLSCSQTLNHNVMYWYQQKSSQAPKLLFHYYDKDFNNEADTPDNFQSRRPNTSFCFLDIRSPGLGDTAMYLCATSGMGQGREKLFFGSGTQLSVL.